This TCR beta chain came from a study of blood T cell repertoires in COVID-19. Study in general: The United States, Italy and Spain were the sources of the acute and convalescent COVID-19 samples.

There are 15 residues in the CDR3. Germline V gene sequence: CDR1 MNHEY, CDR2 SVGAGI. Between the trimmed V and J ends, which lost 2 bases and 5 bases, there was a span of 15 bases. Authors' methods: Estimation of nucleated cell counts relied on the amplification of reference gene primers. The assay was immunoSEQ multiplex PCR, and TCRdb's table has in-frame clones only and misses some. From that table come the V and J calls and clone size; the DNA was used to work out D and trimming. The sample gives 100,000 to 150,000 clones, about 80% of which show up once; 30% to 45% is in the top ten. The sample was peripheral blood. This chain links TRBV6-5 with TRBJ2-5, with D perhaps TRBD2 (6 bases). This TCR derives from a man between 40 and 49 years old with active or convalescent COVID-19. CDR3 amino acids: CASSYKGWGDETQYF. The CDR3 DNA is TGTGCCAGCAGTTACAAAGGGTGGGGGGACGAGACCCAGTACTTC.